This T cell receptor beta chain was identified in a study of T cell responses to AZD1222 COVID-19 vaccine. In regard to this clone: No antigen is known for it.

General study points: Mostly white British, mostly female donors; authors suggested clonal diversity may be underestimated.

Unmatched junction bases numbered 10, after V lost 0 bases and J lost 0 bases. The germline V gene has CDR1 LGHNA and CDR2 YNFKEQ. CDR3 length equals 19 residues. Measured with immunoSEQ multiplex PCR; TCRdb has only the in-frame clones, and not every one. The repertoire holds 95,000 to 110,000 clones, with approximately 86% as singletons. The sample consisted of peripheral blood, taken on day 0 of AZD1222 vaccination. The rearrangement uses TRBV4-2 and TRBJ2-7, with 11 bases lining up with TRBD2. The clonotype originates from an adult in good health. For the CDR3, the DNA is TGTGCCAGCAGCCAAGATCCTAGCGGGGGGCTCGGCAGCTCCTACGAGCAGTACTTC. Protein product: CASSQDPSGGLGSSYEQYF.